This T cell receptor beta chain was sequenced in a study of blood T cell repertoires in COVID-19 (dated by TCRdb to the early 2020s). Some background on the complete study: Samples covering the acute and convalescent phases of COVID-19 were provided by collaborators in the United States, Italy and Spain. The prospective study material was composed of cDNA or gDNA derived from T cells, B-cell-depleted T cells, or PBMCs. Subjects who had been exposed to COVID-19, were actively infected with it, or had recovered from it provided the deeply sampled blood TCRbeta repertoires that made up the dataset. The repertoires were released in a freely available public database intended as a resource for research on the immune response to SARS-CoV-2. The samples were drawn from the first 160 participants of the ongoing ImmuneRACE study and from more than 1,000 subjects provided by 6 global collaborators. A de-identified subject ID, COVID-19 status, age in years and sex were almost always included in the sample metadata. HLA class I and class II types, where available, came from metadata supplied by the sample provider rather than from assay-based typing. Study-wide conclusions, independent of this receptor: Clinical and demographic metadata were provided uncurated, with the amount varying by source and participant.

As concerns this clone: Its antigen is currently not known. No per-base quality is available; no much larger clone lies one base away.

TCRbeta CDR3 regions were amplified from genomic DNA by means of the immunoSEQ Assay, a bias-controlled multiplex PCR. Per the source publication's procedure: Nucleated cell counts per sample were estimated from amplification of reference gene primers within the assay. To quantify the absolute abundance of each unique TCRbeta CDR3 rearrangement, sequence reads were collapsed and filtered. For each sample, productive Simpson clonality was calculated as the square root of Simpson's diversity index over productive rearrangements. The clones in this table, taken by TCRdb from immuneACCESS, are in-frame only. Not every clone is retained; where verified, under half of the shortfall comes from an unresolved V gene, and the cause of the rest is unknown. V, J and clone size are taken as reported in that table, and D and trimming were inferred from the DNA itself. The sample yields approximately 300,000 clones; around nine tenths were counted once. The leading ten clones occupy approximately 10% of the sample.

From the cysteine through the phenylalanine, the CDR3 covers 14 amino acids. Here the CDR3 DNA is all that survives: 42 bases in frame from base 1. The V and J ends are trimmed by 3 bases and 7 bases, leaving 13 bases between them. CDR1 and CDR2, per the germline V gene, are MGHRA and YSYEKL. In Seattle, one collaborating source enrolled patients while the infection was active and tracked those patients longitudinally over the course of disease. The collaborating institutions used their own protocols to collect whole blood in K2EDTA tubes. For TCRbeta analysis, collaborator samples were shipped as frozen whole blood, as isolated PBMCs, or as DNA extracted from either sample type.

The receptor chain draws on TRBV4-1 and TRBJ1-5; possibly the D gene is TRBD1, per 5 matching bases. The specimen was peripheral blood. This receptor was taken from a woman younger than 45 with COVID-19, enrolled during active disease. CDR3 sequence: CASSHPGIRQPQHF. The DNA sequence is TGCGCCAGCAGCCACCCAGGGATACGGCAGCCCCAGCATTTT.